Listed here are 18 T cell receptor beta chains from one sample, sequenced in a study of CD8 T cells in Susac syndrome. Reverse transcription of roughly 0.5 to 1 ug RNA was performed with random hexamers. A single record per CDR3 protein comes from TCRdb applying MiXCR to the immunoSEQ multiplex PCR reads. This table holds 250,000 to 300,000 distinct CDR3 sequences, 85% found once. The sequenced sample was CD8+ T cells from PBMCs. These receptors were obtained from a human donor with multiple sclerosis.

The CDR3, as DNA: TGTGCCAGCAGCCCATTTAGCCGCCACGGCTCCTACGAGCAGTACTTC. This codes for CASSPFSRHGSYEQYF. The V gene is TRBV7-9, the J gene TRBJ2-7; D is unclear. V was shortened by 5 bases and J by 0 bases, with 17 bases between the two germline ends. Germline V gene data show CDR1 as SEHNR and CDR2 as FQNEAQ (reference sequence). The CDR3 length is 16 residues.

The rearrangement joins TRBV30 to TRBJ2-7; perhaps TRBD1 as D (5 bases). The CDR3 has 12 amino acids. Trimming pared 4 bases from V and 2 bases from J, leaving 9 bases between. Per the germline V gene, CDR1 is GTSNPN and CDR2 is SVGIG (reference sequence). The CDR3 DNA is TGTGCCTGGACGATGACAGCCTACGAGCAGTACTTC. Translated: CAWTMTAYEQYF.

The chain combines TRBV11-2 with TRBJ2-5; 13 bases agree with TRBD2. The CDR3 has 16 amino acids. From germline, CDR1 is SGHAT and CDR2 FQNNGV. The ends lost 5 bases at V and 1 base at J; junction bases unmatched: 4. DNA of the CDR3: TGTGCCAGCAGCCCCGGACTAGCGGGAGTCCAAGAGACCCAGTACTTC. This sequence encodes CASSPGLAGVQETQYF.

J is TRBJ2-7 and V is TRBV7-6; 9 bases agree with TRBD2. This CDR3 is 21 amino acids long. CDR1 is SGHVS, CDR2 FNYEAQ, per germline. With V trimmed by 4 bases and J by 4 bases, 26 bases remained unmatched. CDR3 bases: TGTGCCAGCAGCTGGGGCTCGGGACTAGCCGATCCGAGGGAGGGCCCATACGAGCAGTACTTC. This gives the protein CASSWGSGLADPREGPYEQYF.

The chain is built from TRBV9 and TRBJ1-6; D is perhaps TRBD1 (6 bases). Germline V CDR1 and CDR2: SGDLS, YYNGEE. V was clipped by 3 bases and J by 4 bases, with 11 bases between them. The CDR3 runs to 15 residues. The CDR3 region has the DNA TGTGCCAGCAGCGCCGGACAGCCTTATAATTCACCCCTCCACTTT. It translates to CASSAGQPYNSPLHF.

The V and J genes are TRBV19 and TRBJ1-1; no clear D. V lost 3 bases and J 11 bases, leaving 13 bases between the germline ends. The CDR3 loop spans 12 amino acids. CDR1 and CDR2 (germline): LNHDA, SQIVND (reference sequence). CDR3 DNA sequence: TGTGCCAGTAGTATTTGGGGATCTCGCGCTTTCTTT. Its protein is CASSIWGSRAFF.

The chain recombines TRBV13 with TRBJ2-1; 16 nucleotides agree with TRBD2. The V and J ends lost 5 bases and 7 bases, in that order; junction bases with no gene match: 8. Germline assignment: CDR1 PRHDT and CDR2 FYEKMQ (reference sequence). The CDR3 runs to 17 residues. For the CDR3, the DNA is TGTGCCAGCAGCCAGGGACTAGCGGGAGGGCCACGTAATGAGCAGTTCTTC. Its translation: CASSQGLAGGPRNEQFF.

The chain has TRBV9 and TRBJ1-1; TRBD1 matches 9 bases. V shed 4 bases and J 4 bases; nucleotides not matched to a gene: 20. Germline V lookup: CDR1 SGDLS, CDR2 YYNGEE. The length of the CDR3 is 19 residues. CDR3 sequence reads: CASSSRQGVSRPDVTEAFF. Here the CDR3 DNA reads TGTGCCAGCAGCTCACGACAGGGGGTAAGCCGACCCGATGTCACTGAAGCTTTCTTT.

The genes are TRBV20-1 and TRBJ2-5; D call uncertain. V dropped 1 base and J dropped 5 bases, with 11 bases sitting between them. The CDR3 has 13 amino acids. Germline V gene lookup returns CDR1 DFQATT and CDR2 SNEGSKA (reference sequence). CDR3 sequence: CSARGKLEETQYF. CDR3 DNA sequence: TGCAGTGCTAGAGGGAAGTTAGAGGAGACCCAGTACTTC.

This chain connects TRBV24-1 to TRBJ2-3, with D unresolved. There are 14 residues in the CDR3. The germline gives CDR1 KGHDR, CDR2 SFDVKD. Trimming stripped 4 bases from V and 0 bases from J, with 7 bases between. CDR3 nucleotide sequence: TGTGCCACCAGTGAGTACGGAAGCACAGATACGCAGTATTTT. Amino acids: CATSEYGSTDTQYF.

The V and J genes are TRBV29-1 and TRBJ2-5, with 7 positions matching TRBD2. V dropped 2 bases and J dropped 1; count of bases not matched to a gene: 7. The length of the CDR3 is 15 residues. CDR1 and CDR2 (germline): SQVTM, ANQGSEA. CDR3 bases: TGCAGCGTTGAATTCACTAGCGTCCCCCAAGAGACCCAGTACTTC. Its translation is CSVEFTSVPQETQYF.

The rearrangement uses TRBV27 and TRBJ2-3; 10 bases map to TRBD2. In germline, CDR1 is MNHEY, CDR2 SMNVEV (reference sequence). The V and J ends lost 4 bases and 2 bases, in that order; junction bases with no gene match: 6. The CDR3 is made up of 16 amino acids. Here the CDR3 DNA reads TGTGCCAGCAGTTCCTGGACTAGCGGAAACACAGATACGCAGTATTTT. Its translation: CASSSWTSGNTDTQYF.

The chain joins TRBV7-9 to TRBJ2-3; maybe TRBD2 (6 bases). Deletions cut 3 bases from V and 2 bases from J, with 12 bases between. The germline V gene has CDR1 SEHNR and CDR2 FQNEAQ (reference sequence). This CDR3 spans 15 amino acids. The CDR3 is CASSFSGGSTDTQYF. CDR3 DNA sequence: TGTGCCAGCAGCTTTAGCGGCGGTTCCACAGATACGCAGTATTTT. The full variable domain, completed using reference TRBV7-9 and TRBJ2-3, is DTGVSQNPRHKITKRGQNVTFRCDPISEHNRLYWYRQTLGQGPEFLTYFQNEAQLEKSRLLSDRFSAERPKGSFSTLEIQRTEQGDSAMYLCASSFSGGSTDTQYFGPGTRLTVL.

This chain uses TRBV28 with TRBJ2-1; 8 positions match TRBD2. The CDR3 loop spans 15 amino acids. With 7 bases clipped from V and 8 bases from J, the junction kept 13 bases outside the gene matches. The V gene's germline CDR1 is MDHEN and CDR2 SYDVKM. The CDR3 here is CASTPVAGGQDEQFF. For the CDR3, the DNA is TGTGCCAGCACCCCCGTGGCGGGAGGCCAGGATGAGCAGTTCTTC. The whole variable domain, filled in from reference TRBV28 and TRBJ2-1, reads DVKVTQSSRYLVKRTGEKVFLECVQDMDHENMFWYRQDPGLGLRLIYFSYDVKMKEKGDIPEGYSVSREKKERFSLILESASTNQTSMYLCASTPVAGGQDEQFFGPGTRLTVL.

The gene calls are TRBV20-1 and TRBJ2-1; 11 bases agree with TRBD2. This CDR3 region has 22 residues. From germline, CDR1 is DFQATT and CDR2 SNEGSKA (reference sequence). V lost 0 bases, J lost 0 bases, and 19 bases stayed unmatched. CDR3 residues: CSARDLFRLAGRDLSSYNEQFF. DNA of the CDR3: TGCAGTGCTAGAGATCTCTTTCGACTAGCGGGGAGAGATTTGAGCTCCTACAATGAGCAGTTCTTC.

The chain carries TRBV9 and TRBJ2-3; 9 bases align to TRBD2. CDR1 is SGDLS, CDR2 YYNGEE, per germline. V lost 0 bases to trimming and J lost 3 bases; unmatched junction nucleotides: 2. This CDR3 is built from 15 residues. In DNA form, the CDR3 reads TGTGCCAGCAGCGTAGGGGCGGGAGGGACAGATACGCAGTATTTT. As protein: CASSVGAGGTDTQYF. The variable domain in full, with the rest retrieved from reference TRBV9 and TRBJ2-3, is DSGVTQTPKHLITATGQRVTLRCSPRSGDLSVYWYQQSLDQGLQFLIQYYNGEERAKGNILERFSAQQFPDLHSELNLSSLELGDSALYFCASSVGAGGTDTQYFGPGTRLTVL.

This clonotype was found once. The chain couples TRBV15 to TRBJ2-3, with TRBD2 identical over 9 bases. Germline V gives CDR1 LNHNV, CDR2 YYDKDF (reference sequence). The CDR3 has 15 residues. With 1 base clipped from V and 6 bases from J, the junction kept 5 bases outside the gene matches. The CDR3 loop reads CATSRALAGADTQYF. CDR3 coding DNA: TGTGCCACCAGCAGAGCATTAGCGGGAGCCGATACGCAGTATTTT. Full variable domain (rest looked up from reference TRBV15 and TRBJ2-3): DAMVIQNPRYQVTQFGKPVTLSCSQTLNHNVMYWYQQKSSQAPKLLFHYYDKDFNNEADTPDNFQSRRPNTSFCFLDIRSPGLGDTAMYLCATSRALAGADTQYFGPGTRLTVL.

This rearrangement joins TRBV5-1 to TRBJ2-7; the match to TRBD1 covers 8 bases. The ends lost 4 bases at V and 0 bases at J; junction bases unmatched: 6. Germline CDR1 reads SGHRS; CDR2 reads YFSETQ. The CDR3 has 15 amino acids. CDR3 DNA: TGCGCCAGCAGCGACCGGGACAGGAGCTCCTACGAGCAGTACTTC. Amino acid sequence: CASSDRDRSSYEQYF.